This TCR beta chain originates from a study of blood T cell repertoires in COVID-19. Overall study context: Sites in the United States, Italy and Spain provided acute and convalescent COVID-19 samples. PBMCs, B-cell-depleted T cells, or T cells were the source of the cDNA or gDNA that made up the material.

Authors' methods: For nucleated cells, counts were estimated from reference gene primer amplification. Using immunoSEQ multiplex PCR, the repertoire was profiled, and TCRdb retains in-frame clones only, with some absent. The D gene and trimming were derived from the DNA, and the V and J assignments and clone size from that table. The sample contains roughly 250,000 clones, about 88% of which appear only once. The V end lost 6 bases, the J end lost 4 bases, and 15 bases lay between the germline ends. CDR3 length equals 14 residues. Per germline, CDR1 MNHEY and CDR2 SVGAGI. Sequencing input: peripheral blood. This sequence originates from a woman between 40 and 50 years old who had recovered from COVID-19. The chain combines TRBV6-5 with TRBJ1-2, with a weak D call TRBD1 (5 bases). CDR3 loop: CASRVSGGSYGYTF. CDR3 in DNA: TGTGCCAGCAGGGTGAGCGGGGGGTCCTATGGCTACACCTTC.